The rows below give T cell receptor beta chains drawn from one sample of a study of response to subunit inactivated influenza vaccine. TCRdb redid the calling of the RT-PCR reads with MiXCR, one entry per CDR3 protein. The sample shows roughly 520,000 distinct CDR3 sequences, around 25% of them seen only once. Source: CD4+ T cells sorted from PBMCs, taken 4 to 6 days after vaccination. All receptors derive from a man aged 45-60 years who received an inactivated influenza vaccine. Both conserved end residues are part of each CDR3. The D gene is left open where the match is weak. Clone size is not always given. Where it is, it says once, few, many or a class for expanded clones.

CDR3nt,CDR3aa,v_gene,d_gene,abundance,j_gene
TGTGCCAGCAGCGCAGACAGGGGAAAGCAGTACTTC,CASSADRGKQYF,TRBV7-9,TRBD1,NA,TRBJ2-7
TGTGCTAGAGAAGGTCTTTCCCGCACAGATACGCAGTATTTT,CAREGLSRTDTQYF,TRBV12-5,NA,few,TRBJ2-3
TGCGCCAGCATTCGGCGGGGCGTTGAGGATACGCAGTATTTT,CASIRRGVEDTQYF,TRBV10-1,NA,NA,TRBJ2-3
TGTGCCAGCAATCTCGCGGGCTCAGAACGTTTCTTC,CASNLAGSERFF,TRBV2,NA,NA,TRBJ2-1
TGTGCCAGCAGCCAAGATGAAAAGACCCAGTACTTC,CASSQDEKTQYF,TRBV3-1,NA,NA,TRBJ2-5
TGTGCCACCAGTGACCCCCTGGCAGGGAAGGAGACCCAGTACTTC,CATSDPLAGKETQYF,TRBV24-1,NA,NA,TRBJ2-5
TGCGCCAGCAGCCAAGCTTATAGCGGGTCCTACAATGAGCAGTTCTTC,CASSQAYSGSYNEQFF,TRBV4-1,TRBD2,few,TRBJ2-1
TGTGCCAGCAGCTTGGACGTTACGGCCTACGAGCAGTACTTC,CASSLDVTAYEQYF,TRBV5-6,NA,NA,TRBJ2-7
TGCAGTGCTAGAGATCCTGGAGGAGGTTACCAAGAGACCCAGTACTTC,CSARDPGGGYQETQYF,TRBV20-1,NA,few,TRBJ2-5
TGTGCCAGCAGTTGGAAGGAGGGGCCATCTCCTACGCAGTATTTT,CASSWKEGPSPTQYF,TRBV7-2,NA,few,TRBJ2-3
TGCAGGGGAGAAAGACAGGGGGCTAACTATGGCTACACCTTC,CRGERQGANYGYTF,TRBV20-1,TRBD1,NA,TRBJ1-2
TGTGCCAGCACCCCCCGGAATGCCCTCTACGAGCAGTACTTC,CASTPRNALYEQYF,TRBV6-1,NA,NA,TRBJ2-7
TGTGCCAGCAGCCAAGGATTGGGCGGACAGGGGCGCGGAAGTGCAGATACGCAGTATTTT,CASSQGLGGQGRGSADTQYF,TRBV3-1,TRBD1,NA,TRBJ2-3
TGTGCCAGCTCCCCTACCGCTAGCGGGGCCCACAATCAGTACTTC,CASSPTASGAHNQYF,TRBV18,TRBD2,NA,TRBJ2-7
TGTGCCAGCAGTTACGGCGGGGGTTTGTACAATGAGCAGTTCTTC,CASSYGGGLYNEQFF,TRBV6-2/TRBV6-3,TRBD2,NA,TRBJ2-1
TGTGCCACCAGGCGTGGGCCGAACACCGGGGAGCTGTTTTTT,CATRRGPNTGELFF,TRBV15,NA,few,TRBJ2-2
TGTGCCAGCAGCCAAGTTGGGGGGCCGAACACTGAAGCTTTCTTT,CASSQVGGPNTEAFF,TRBV3-1,NA,NA,TRBJ1-1
TGTGCCAGCAGTTTAGCGGGAGATGGGAATTCACCCCTCCACTTT,CASSLAGDGNSPLHF,TRBV12-3/TRBV12-4,NA,few,TRBJ1-6
TGTGCCAGCAGCCAGAGGGTTGGACAGGGATACGAGCAGTACTTC,CASSQRVGQGYEQYF,TRBV7-2,TRBD1,NA,TRBJ2-7
TGTGCCAGCAGTTATGACAGCTCTGGGGCCAACGTCCTGACTTTC,CASSYDSSGANVLTF,TRBV6-2/TRBV6-3,NA,few,TRBJ2-6
TGTGCCAGCAGTTACCCGGGACAGGGGTCCTACGAGCAGTACTTC,CASSYPGQGSYEQYF,TRBV6-2/TRBV6-3,TRBD1,NA,TRBJ2-7
TGCGCCAGCAGCCAAGCACCGACGGTCTCTGGAAACACCATATATTTT,CASSQAPTVSGNTIYF,TRBV4-1,NA,NA,TRBJ1-3
TGCAGTGCTATTCCGGGACACCGATACAATGAGCAGTTCTTC,CSAIPGHRYNEQFF,TRBV20-1,NA,NA,TRBJ2-1
TGTGCCAGCGGAACAGGACTTTTCTCTGGAAACACCATATATTTT,CASGTGLFSGNTIYF,TRBV4-2,NA,NA,TRBJ1-3
TGTGCCAGCAGCTTTCCGGGAGGGGCCAACGTCCTGACTTTC,CASSFPGGANVLTF,TRBV5-6,NA,NA,TRBJ2-6
TGCGCCAGCAGCTCGGAGGGTCTTCGGGATTCACCCCTCCACTTT,CASSSEGLRDSPLHF,TRBV5-1,NA,few,TRBJ1-6
TGTGCCAGCAGGCCTACCGGAAATCTCTTCTCCTACGAGCAGTACTTC,CASRPTGNLFSYEQYF,TRBV5-6,NA,NA,TRBJ2-7
TGCGCCAGCAGCCAGAGCCGGGACTTTCCCTACAATGAGCAGTTCTTC,CASSQSRDFPYNEQFF,TRBV4-3,NA,NA,TRBJ2-1
TGCAGTGCTAGAATGGGTAGCAATCAGCCCCAGCATTTT,CSARMGSNQPQHF,TRBV20-1,NA,few,TRBJ1-5
TGCAGTGCAACGGGGACGGACTATGGCTACACCTTC,CSATGTDYGYTF,TRBV20-1,NA,NA,TRBJ1-2
TGTGCCAGTTCTACGGCAAGTTCACCCCTCCACTTT,CASSTASSPLHF,TRBV2,NA,NA,TRBJ1-6
TGCGCCAGCAGCCTAGGAGTGGGGGGGAACTATGGCTACACCTTC,CASSLGVGGNYGYTF,TRBV5-1,NA,NA,TRBJ1-2
TGCGCCAGCAGCTTGGGGGGACCCTCGGCCAACGTCCTGACTTTC,CASSLGGPSANVLTF,TRBV5-1,NA,once,TRBJ2-6
TGTGCCAGCAGCCTCGCCGGGTTAAATGAGCAGTTCTTC,CASSLAGLNEQFF,TRBV4-2,NA,NA,TRBJ2-1
TGTGCCAGCAGTGAAATGGCCCACGGGCAGGAGACCCAGTACTTC,CASSEMAHGQETQYF,TRBV6-1,NA,few,TRBJ2-5
TGTGCCAGCAGCCGGCGGGTTTACGAGCAGTACTTC,CASSRRVYEQYF,TRBV3-1,NA,NA,TRBJ2-7
TGTGCCAGCAACCGGGGGCCTAACACCGGGGAGCTGTTTTTT,CASNRGPNTGELFF,TRBV11-2,NA,few,TRBJ2-2
TGTGCCACCGCGATGACACGGAACACCGGGGAGCTGTTTTTT,CATAMTRNTGELFF,TRBV6-2/TRBV6-3,NA,NA,TRBJ2-2
TGTGCCAGCAGCTTAGTCCCCGGGAACTACGTGCAGTACTTC,CASSLVPGNYVQYF,TRBV7-9,NA,NA,TRBJ2-7
TGTGCCAGAAGCCAACCGGGACAGGGAGGGGACTATGGCTACACCTTC,CARSQPGQGGDYGYTF,TRBV4-2,TRBD1,NA,TRBJ1-2
TGTGCCAGCAGCTCCGGACAGGGACAGAATTCACCCCTCCACTTT,CASSSGQGQNSPLHF,TRBV7-9,TRBD1,few,TRBJ1-6
TGCAGCGTTGCGGGGGCAGGCGATGAGCAGTTCTTC,CSVAGAGDEQFF,TRBV29-1,NA,few,TRBJ2-1
TGTGCCAGCAGCGGTGGGCGGGAGTTAGATACGCAGTATTTT,CASSGGRELDTQYF,TRBV9,TRBD2,few,TRBJ2-3
TGTGCCAGCAGTGAGATACTTGAGCCCACAGATACGCAGTATTTT,CASSEILEPTDTQYF,TRBV2,NA,many,TRBJ2-3
TGCAGTGCTAGCGAGGCACAGAGCTCCTACGAGCAGTACTTC,CSASEAQSSYEQYF,TRBV20-1,NA,NA,TRBJ2-7
TGTGCCAGCAGCTTCCGGCTAGCGGGGCGCACAGATACGCAGTATTTT,CASSFRLAGRTDTQYF,TRBV11-2,TRBD2,few,TRBJ2-3
TGCAGTGCTGCTTCCGTTCGTCAGATAAATTCACCCCTCCACTTT,CSAASVRQINSPLHF,TRBV20-1,NA,few,TRBJ1-6
TGCAGTGCTAGAGATCTCGGGGTCGGAGAGACCCAGTACTTC,CSARDLGVGETQYF,TRBV20-1,NA,NA,TRBJ2-5
TGTGCCAGCAGCTCCATTGCGGGGCGCCCGTACGAGCAGTACTTC,CASSSIAGRPYEQYF,TRBV12-3/TRBV12-4,NA,NA,TRBJ2-7
TGTGCCAGTAAAGTGGGTCAGGGGCCCACCTACGAGCAGTACTTC,CASKVGQGPTYEQYF,TRBV7-2,NA,few,TRBJ2-7
TGTGCCTCAACCTCAGGGGAAAACACTGAAGCTTTCTTT,CASTSGENTEAFF,TRBV10-3,NA,few,TRBJ1-1
TGCGCCAGCAGGCTATGGACTAGCGGGAGTTCCTACGAGCAGTACTTC,CASRLWTSGSSYEQYF,TRBV5-1,TRBD2,few,TRBJ2-7
TGTGCCAGCAGTTCAGGGGGACAGGGAGGAGAATGGGACAATGAGCAGTTCTTC,CASSSGGQGGEWDNEQFF,TRBV12-3/TRBV12-4,TRBD1,NA,TRBJ2-1
TGTGCTAGCACGCCCTGGGGGACTAGCTTTACTTCGAACACCGGGGAGCTGTTTTTT,CASTPWGTSFTSNTGELFF,TRBV7-7,TRBD2,many,TRBJ2-2
TGCGCCAGCAGCTACGGACTAGCGGGGGGACTCACAGATACGCAGTATTTT,CASSYGLAGGLTDTQYF,TRBV5-1,TRBD2,NA,TRBJ2-3
TGCGCCAGCAGCAGGAGTCAGGGCGGCACAGATACGCAGTATTTT,CASSRSQGGTDTQYF,TRBV5-1,NA,few,TRBJ2-3
TGCGCCAGCAGCTTGGATGGTTTCCCGGATACGCAGTATTTT,CASSLDGFPDTQYF,TRBV5-1,NA,few,TRBJ2-3
TGCGCCAGCAGCTTGGTGGACTTGGAAAGGGTGCAGTACTTC,CASSLVDLERVQYF,TRBV5-1,NA,NA,TRBJ2-7
TGTGCCAGCAGCCAACTAGCGGGGGCCCGGGAGTTCTTC,CASSQLAGAREFF,TRBV3-1,TRBD2,NA,TRBJ2-1